What follows is one T cell receptor beta chain and its context. The protocol was immunoSEQ multiplex PCR, while the TCRdb copy is restricted to in-frame clones and leaves out a portion. This sample carries 100,000 or so clones, about nine tenths of them seen once, and the ten largest clones take under 1.5%. The source of the sample is a study of T cell responses to AZD1222 COVID-19 vaccine. Deletions cut 5 bases from V and 0 bases from J, with 5 bases between. Germline values: CDR1 PRHDT, CDR2 FYEKMQ (reference sequence). The CDR3 covers 13 residues. The V gene is TRBV13, the J gene TRBJ1-3; D remains unclear. This clonotype was obtained from an adult in good health. The source material was peripheral blood, sampled on day 0 of AZD1222 vaccination. CDR3 DNA sequence: TGTGCCAGCAGCCGAAACTCTGGAAACACCATATATTTT. Translated, it gives CASSRNSGNTIYF. Drawing the rest from reference TRBV13 and TRBJ1-3, the complete variable domain is AAGVIQSPRHLIKEKRETATLKCYPIPRHDTVYWYQQGPGQDPQFLISFYEKMQSDKGSIPDRFSAQQFSDYHSELNMSSLELGDSALYFCASSRNSGNTIYFGEGSWLTVV.